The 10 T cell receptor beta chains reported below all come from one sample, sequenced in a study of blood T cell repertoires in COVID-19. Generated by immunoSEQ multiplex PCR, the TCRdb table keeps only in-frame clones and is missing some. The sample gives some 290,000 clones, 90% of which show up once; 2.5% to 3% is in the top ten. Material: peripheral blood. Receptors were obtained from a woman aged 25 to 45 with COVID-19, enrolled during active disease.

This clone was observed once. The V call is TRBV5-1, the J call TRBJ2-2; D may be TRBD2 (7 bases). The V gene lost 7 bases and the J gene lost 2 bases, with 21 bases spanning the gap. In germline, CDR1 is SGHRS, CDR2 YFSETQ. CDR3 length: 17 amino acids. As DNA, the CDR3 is TGCGCCAGCCAATATTCGACGGGGGGCGTTAACACCGGGGAGCTGTTTTTT. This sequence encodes CASQYSTGGVNTGELFF.

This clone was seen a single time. For the CDR3, the DNA is TGTGCCAGCAGCCCACAGATTAACTATGGCTACACCTTC. Translation gives CASSPQINYGYTF. The chain carries TRBV7-2 and TRBJ1-2; D not resolved. V was shortened by 5 bases and J by 1 base, with 8 bases between the two germline ends. CDR1 and CDR2 from the germline V gene are SGHTA and FQGNSA. The CDR3 has 13 amino acids.

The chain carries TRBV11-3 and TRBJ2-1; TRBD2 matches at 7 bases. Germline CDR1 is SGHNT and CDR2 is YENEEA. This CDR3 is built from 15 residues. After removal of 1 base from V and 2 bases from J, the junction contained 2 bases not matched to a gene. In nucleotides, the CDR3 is TGTGCCAGCAGCTTAGGGGGAGGGACCTACAATGAGCAGTTCTTC. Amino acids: CASSLGGGTYNEQFF.

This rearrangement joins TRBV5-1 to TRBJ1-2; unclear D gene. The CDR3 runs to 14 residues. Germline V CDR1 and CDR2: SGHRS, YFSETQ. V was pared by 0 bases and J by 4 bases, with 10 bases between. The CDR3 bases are TGCGCCAGCAGCTTGGAGAGGGAGGGCTATGGCTACACCTTC. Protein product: CASSLEREGYGYTF.

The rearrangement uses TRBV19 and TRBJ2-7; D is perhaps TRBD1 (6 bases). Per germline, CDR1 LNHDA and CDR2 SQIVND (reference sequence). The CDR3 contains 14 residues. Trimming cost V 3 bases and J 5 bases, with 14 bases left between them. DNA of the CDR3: TGTGCCAGTAGTATCGGCCAGGGGATCAACGAGCAGTACTTC. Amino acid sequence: CASSIGQGINEQYF.

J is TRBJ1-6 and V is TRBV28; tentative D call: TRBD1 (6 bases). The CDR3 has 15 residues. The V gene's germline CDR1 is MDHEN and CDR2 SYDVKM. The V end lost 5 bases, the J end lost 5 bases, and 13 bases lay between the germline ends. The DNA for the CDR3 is TGTGCCAGCAGTCCCGGGACATTGAATAATTCACCCCTCCACTTT. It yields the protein CASSPGTLNNSPLHF.

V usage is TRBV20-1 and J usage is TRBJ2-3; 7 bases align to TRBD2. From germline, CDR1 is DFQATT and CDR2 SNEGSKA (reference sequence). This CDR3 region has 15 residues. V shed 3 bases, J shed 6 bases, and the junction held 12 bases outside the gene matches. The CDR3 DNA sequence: TGCAGTGCTAGTTTTCCCAGCGGGAAGGGGGATACGCAGTATTTT. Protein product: CSASFPSGKGDTQYF.

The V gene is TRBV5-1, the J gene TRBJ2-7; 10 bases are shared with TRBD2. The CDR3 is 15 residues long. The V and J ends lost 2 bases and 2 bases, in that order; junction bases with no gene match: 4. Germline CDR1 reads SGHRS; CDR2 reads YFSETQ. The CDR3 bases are TGCGCCAGCAGCTTTACTAGCGGGAAGGCCTACGAGCAGTACTTC. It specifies CASSFTSGKAYEQYF.

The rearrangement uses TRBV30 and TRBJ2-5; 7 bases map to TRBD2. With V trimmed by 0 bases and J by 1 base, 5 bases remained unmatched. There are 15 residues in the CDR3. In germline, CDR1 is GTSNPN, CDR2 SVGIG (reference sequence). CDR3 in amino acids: CAWSVIGTIQETQYF. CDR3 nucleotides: TGTGCCTGGAGTGTTATAGGGACTATCCAAGAGACCCAGTACTTC.

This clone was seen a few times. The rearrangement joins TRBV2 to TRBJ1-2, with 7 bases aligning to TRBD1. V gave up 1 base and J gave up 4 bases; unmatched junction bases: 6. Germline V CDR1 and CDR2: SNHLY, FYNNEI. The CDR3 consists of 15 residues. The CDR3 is CASSEVPTGSYGYTF. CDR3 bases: TGTGCCAGCAGTGAAGTTCCGACAGGGTCCTATGGCTACACCTTC.